This entry lists 20 T cell receptor beta chains sequenced from one sample in a study of T cell changes during pregnancy in multiple sclerosis. The method was immunoSEQ multiplex PCR; TCRdb's version includes in-frame clones alone and lacks a portion of them. The repertoire has under 40,000 clones, about 90% of them found once; the top ten carry about 0.4%. The sample in question was CD4+ T cells from peripheral blood mononuclear cells, obtained in the third trimester of pregnancy. Receptors originate from a female donor in good health, enrolled as a control in a pregnancy study.

This rearrangement joins TRBV27 to TRBJ2-1, with D possibly TRBD1 on 5 matching bases. Germline V gene data show CDR1 as MNHEY and CDR2 as SMNVEV (reference sequence). The ends were cut back, 5 bases at V and 8 bases at J, with 16 bases in the middle. This CDR3 is built from 14 residues. This chain's CDR3 is CASSPQGKRHEQFF. The CDR3 nucleotides are TGTGCCAGCAGTCCCCAGGGTAAGAGGCATGAGCAGTTCTTC.

The chain has TRBV27 and TRBJ2-3; the match to TRBD2 covers 11 bases. The CDR3 is 17 amino acids. V was clipped by 5 bases and J by 3 bases; unmatched bases: 10. From germline, CDR1 is MNHEY and CDR2 SMNVEV (reference sequence). CDR3: CASSPTRLAGRTDTQYF. DNA for the CDR3: TGTGCCAGCAGTCCGACAAGACTAGCGGGAAGGACAGATACGCAGTATTTT.

Only one count was recorded for this clone. This sequence joins TRBV19 and TRBJ2-2; TRBD2 matches at 7 bases. CDR3 length: 14 amino acids. J lost 1 base, V lost 6 bases, and 2 bases had no gene match. CDR1 is LNHDA and CDR2 is SQIVND in the germline V gene (reference sequence). CDR3 sequence reads: CASRLAGNTGELFF. CDR3 in DNA: TGTGCCAGTAGGTTAGCGGGGAACACCGGGGAGCTGTTTTTT.

V usage is TRBV11-2 and J usage is TRBJ2-5, with 7 bases fitting TRBD1. Germline CDR1 is SGHAT and CDR2 is FQNNGV. The CDR3 has 14 amino acids. V dropped 5 bases and J dropped 7; count of bases not matched to a gene: 10. For the CDR3, the DNA is TGTGCCAGCAGCCCCGGGACAGCCGGAGGGACCCAGTACTTC. Its translation: CASSPGTAGGTQYF. The variable domain in full, with the rest retrieved from reference TRBV11-2 and TRBJ2-5, is EAGVAQSPRYKIIEKRQSVAFWCNPISGHATLYWYQQILGQGPKLLIQFQNNGVVDDSQLPKDRFSAERLKGVDSTLKIQPAKLEDSAVYLCASSPGTAGGTQYFGPGTRLLVL.

This clone was found a few times. V and J are TRBV4-1 and TRBJ2-3; 16 bases map to TRBD2. CDR3 length equals 18 residues. CDR1 and CDR2 (germline): MGHRA, YSYEKL. With V trimmed by 4 bases and J by 1 base, 5 bases remained unmatched. This CDR3 reads CASSRSGLAGGGTDTQYF. The CDR3 DNA sequence: TGCGCCAGCAGCCGCTCGGGACTAGCGGGGGGGGGCACAGATACGCAGTATTTT.

V usage is TRBV2 and J usage is TRBJ2-5; perhaps TRBD1 as D (5 bases). Trimming took off 7 bases at V and 5 bases at J, with 11 bases between the two ends. CDR1 is SNHLY and CDR2 is FYNNEI in the germline V gene. The CDR3 has 12 residues. In nucleotides, the CDR3 is TGTGCCAGCAAGGGGCCGGGTGAGACCCAGTACTTC. Translating it yields CASKGPGETQYF.

V is TRBV18 and J is TRBJ2-2, with TRBD1 matching 7 bases. Germline CDR1 is KGHSH and CDR2 is LQKENI. V lost 1 base, J lost 3 bases, and 5 bases stayed unmatched. The CDR3 has 16 amino acids. CDR3 sequence reads: CASSPQGAADTGELFF. CDR3 DNA: TGTGCCAGCTCACCACAGGGGGCCGCGGACACCGGGGAGCTGTTTTTT.

This clone appeared once. The chain couples TRBV5-1 to TRBJ1-2; 7 bases map to TRBD1. The V gene's germline CDR1 is SGHRS and CDR2 YFSETQ. There are 15 residues in the CDR3. Germline trimming cut 4 bases from V and 2 bases from J; bases unmatched to any gene: 8. For the CDR3, the DNA is TGCGCCAGCAGCCTCACGACAGGGTTGAACTATGGCTACACCTTC. Translated: CASSLTTGLNYGYTF.

The chain combines TRBV6-4 with TRBJ2-1; possible D gene TRBD1, 6 bases. Germline CDR1 MRHNA, CDR2 SNTAGT. The CDR3 has 17 amino acids. Between the trimmed V and J ends, which lost 0 bases and 0 bases, there was a span of 12 bases. The CDR3 protein is CASSDSWVGGSYNEQFF. The CDR3 region has the DNA TGTGCCAGCAGTGACTCCTGGGTAGGGGGCTCCTACAATGAGCAGTTCTTC.

The gene calls are TRBV2 and TRBJ2-7, with D possibly matching TRBD1 (6 bases). Germline CDR1 SNHLY, CDR2 FYNNEI. The V end lost 5 bases, the J end lost 3 bases, and 11 bases lay between the germline ends. The CDR3 is 13 amino acids. CDR3 DNA sequence: TGTGCCAGCAGTCTCGGACAGTTCTACGAGCAGTACTTC. Translated, it gives CASSLGQFYEQYF.

This chain links TRBV27 with TRBJ2-1, with 9 bases aligning to TRBD2. After removal of 6 bases from V and 4 bases from J, the junction contained 10 bases not matched to a gene. CDR3 length: 16 residues. From germline, CDR1 is MNHEY and CDR2 SMNVEV (reference sequence). The CDR3 is CASRSGGLAPYNEQFF. In DNA, the CDR3 is TGTGCCAGCAGATCCGGGGGACTAGCACCTTACAATGAGCAGTTCTTC.

The chain recombines TRBV7-2 with TRBJ2-5; 8 nucleotides align to TRBD2. The CDR3 sequence is 13 residues long. Germline V gene data show CDR1 as SGHTA and CDR2 as FQGNSA. V was clipped by 11 bases and J by 4 bases; unmatched bases: 9. DNA of the CDR3: TGTGCCGGTAGCGGGGAGGATGGAGAGACCCAGTACTTC. Protein: CAGSGEDGETQYF.

This chain uses TRBV4-2 with TRBJ1-6, with 7 bases identical to TRBD1. Germline loops: CDR1 LGHNA, CDR2 YNFKEQ. The CDR3 covers 18 residues. V trimming: 2 bases; J trimming: 8 bases; junction bases outside the gene matches: 15. CDR3 sequence (DNA): TGTGCCAGCAGCCAACCCGATCTGACAGGGCTCATTTATTCACCCCTCCACTTT. Translation gives CASSQPDLTGLIYSPLHF.

The chain has TRBV7-9 and TRBJ2-1; 9 bases line up with TRBD1. The CDR3 contains 15 residues. V was pared by 1 base and J by 10 bases, with 8 bases of the junction left unmatched. The germline V gene has CDR1 SEHNR and CDR2 FQNEAQ (reference sequence). As DNA, the CDR3 is TGTGCCAGCAGCTTAGAGCCAATACAGGGGGCCGAGCAGTTCTTC. As protein: CASSLEPIQGAEQFF.

The chain couples TRBV6-1 to TRBJ1-2, with D uncertain. Germline CDR1 MNHNS, CDR2 SASEGT. The length of the CDR3 is 11 residues. The germline V and J ends were trimmed by 7 bases and 10 bases, with 13 bases remaining between them. The CDR3 DNA sequence: TGTGCCAGCACTATTAAGACATCCTACACCTTC. This gives the protein CASTIKTSYTF.

This chain joins TRBV29-1 and TRBJ2-7; TRBD1 matches at 9 bases. This CDR3 contains 12 residues. Germline V gene data show CDR1 as SQVTM and CDR2 as ANQGSEA. J lost 3 bases, V lost 7 bases, and 4 bases had no gene match. CDR3 protein: CSARTGDYEQYF. In DNA, the CDR3 is TGCAGCGCCCGGACAGGGGACTACGAGCAGTACTTC.

V usage is TRBV7-9 and J usage is TRBJ2-5, with TRBD2 identical over 11 bases. Germline V gene sequence: CDR1 SEHNR, CDR2 FQNEAQ (reference sequence). The V gene end was trimmed by 4 bases and the J gene end by 1 base; junction bases not matched to a gene: 8. The CDR3 contains 17 residues. CDR3 in DNA: TGTGCCAGCAGCTCCCGAGGACTAGCGGGCTTCCAAGAGACCCAGTACTTC. This sequence encodes CASSSRGLAGFQETQYF.

This chain connects TRBV6-1 to TRBJ2-7; D is possibly TRBD1 (5 bases). The V gene lost 8 bases and the J gene lost 4 bases, with 15 bases spanning the gap. Germline assignment: CDR1 MNHNS and CDR2 SASEGT. This CDR3 contains 13 residues. The CDR3 DNA sequence: TGTGCCAGCTCTCACAGGACGCTTTACGAGCAGTACTTC. This sequence encodes CASSHRTLYEQYF.

This chain connects TRBV5-1 to TRBJ2-5, with a tentative D call TRBD1 (5 bases). CDR1 is SGHRS, CDR2 YFSETQ, per germline. The V gene lost 4 bases and the J gene lost 2 bases, with 12 bases spanning the gap. This CDR3 comprises 14 residues. The CDR3 protein is CASSIEGAQETQYF. Here the CDR3 DNA reads TGCGCCAGCAGCATAGAAGGGGCTCAAGAGACCCAGTACTTC.

The V call is TRBV5-1, the J call TRBJ2-1; D call uncertain. Germline V gene data show CDR1 as SGHRS and CDR2 as YFSETQ. Trimming removed 0 bases at V and 7 bases at J, with 11 bases between. The CDR3 is 14 residues long. The CDR3 spells CASSLGLAHNEQFF. The CDR3, as DNA: TGCGCCAGCAGCTTGGGACTGGCCCATAATGAGCAGTTCTTC.